This T cell receptor beta chain originates from a study of human T cells and chemical hapten exposure. This sample's time point: healthy volunteer bleed at 6 weeks. Total RNA was extracted from unfractionated whole blood. Germline loops: CDR1 SNHLY, CDR2 FYNNEI. J lost 0 bases, V lost 6 bases, and 12 bases had no gene match. The CDR3 has 17 amino acids. For the library, individual cDNA molecules each received unique molecular identifiers. As handled by the study authors: Across samples, TCR counts had a median of roughly 97,000 and ranged from roughly 23,224 to 700,000. MiXCR, run by TCRdb on the RACE reads, gives a single entry per CDR3 protein. The V and J calls follow TCRdb's processing rather than the paper's. The sample includes some 65,000 distinct CDR3 sequences, approximately 6.2% of them seen just once. This clonotype was recorded a few times.

The receptor was isolated from a female donor in good health. Some clones in this sample may be carry-over from other donors' samples. The sample comprised whole blood. This rearrangement joins TRBV2 to TRBJ2-3; 7 bases are shared with TRBD2. The CDR3 spells CASRNTLAETSTDTQYF. As DNA, the CDR3 is TGTGCCAGCAGGAACACTCTAGCGGAAACTAGCACAGATACGCAGTATTTT.